The clone carrying this TCR beta chain was recorded many times. This specimen comes from a study of blood T cell repertoires in COVID-19. In the study overall: The study drew acute and convalescent COVID-19 samples from the United States, Italy and Spain. Sources were T cells, B-cell-depleted T cells, or PBMCs; the material itself was cDNA or gDNA.

Authors' processing steps: Scientists estimated how many nucleated cells there were by amplifying reference gene primers. The assay was immunoSEQ multiplex PCR, and TCRdb's table has in-frame clones only and misses some. The DNA gave D and trimming, while V, J and clone size come from that table. The table includes over 250,000 clones, 75% to 90% detected once. The specimen was peripheral blood. This TCR was sampled from a woman aged 70-85 years with COVID-19, enrolled during active disease.

CDR3 sequence (DNA): TGTGCCAGTACGAGATACACAACAGCTAACTATGGCTACACCTTC. This encodes CASTRYTTANYGYTF. This chain joins TRBV19 and TRBJ1-2; D is undetermined. The germline V gene has CDR1 LNHDA and CDR2 SQIVND (reference sequence). Trimming stripped 7 bases from V and 0 bases from J, with 15 bases between. CDR3 length: 15 residues.